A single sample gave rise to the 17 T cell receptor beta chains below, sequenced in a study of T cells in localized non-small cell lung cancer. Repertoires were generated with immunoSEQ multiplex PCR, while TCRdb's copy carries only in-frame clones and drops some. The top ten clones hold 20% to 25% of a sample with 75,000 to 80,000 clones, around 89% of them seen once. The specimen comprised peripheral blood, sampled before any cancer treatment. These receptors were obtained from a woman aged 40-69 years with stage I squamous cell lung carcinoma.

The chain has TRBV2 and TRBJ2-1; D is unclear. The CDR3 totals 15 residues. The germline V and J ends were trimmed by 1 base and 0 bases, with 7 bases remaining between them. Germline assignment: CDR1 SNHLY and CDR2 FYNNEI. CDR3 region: CASSEGPSSYNEQFF. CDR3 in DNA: TGTGCCAGCAGTGAAGGTCCGAGCTCCTACAATGAGCAGTTCTTC.

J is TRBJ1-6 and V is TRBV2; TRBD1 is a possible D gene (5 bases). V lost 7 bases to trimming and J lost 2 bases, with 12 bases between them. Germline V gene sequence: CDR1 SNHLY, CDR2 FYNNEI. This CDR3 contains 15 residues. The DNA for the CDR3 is TGTGCCAGCAAAAGCCAGGGAGCCTATAATTCACCCCTCCACTTT. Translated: CASKSQGAYNSPLHF. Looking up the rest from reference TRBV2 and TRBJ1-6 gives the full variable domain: EPEVTQTPSHQVTQMGQEVILRCVPISNHLYFYWYRQILGQKVEFLVSFYNNEISEKSEIFDDQFSVERPDGSNFTLKIRSTKLEDSAMYFCASKSQGAYNSPLHFGNGTRLTVT.

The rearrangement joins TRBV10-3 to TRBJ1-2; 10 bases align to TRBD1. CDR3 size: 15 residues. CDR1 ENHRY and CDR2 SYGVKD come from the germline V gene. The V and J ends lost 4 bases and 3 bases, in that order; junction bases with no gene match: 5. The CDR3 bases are TGTGCCATCAGTGGCCGGACAGGGGGGGACTATGGCTACACCTTC. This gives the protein CAISGRTGGDYGYTF.

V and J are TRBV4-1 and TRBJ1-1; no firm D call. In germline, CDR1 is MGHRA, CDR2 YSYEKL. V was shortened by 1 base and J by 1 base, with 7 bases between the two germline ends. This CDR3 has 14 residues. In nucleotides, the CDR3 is TGCGCCAGCAGCCAAGGACAAGAGAACACTGAAGCTTTCTTT. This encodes CASSQGQENTEAFF.

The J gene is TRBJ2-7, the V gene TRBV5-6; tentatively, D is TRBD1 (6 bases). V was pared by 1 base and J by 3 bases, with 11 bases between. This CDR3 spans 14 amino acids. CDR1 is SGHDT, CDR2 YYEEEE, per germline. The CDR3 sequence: CASSLHPGDYEQYF. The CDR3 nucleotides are TGTGCCAGCAGCTTGCACCCAGGGGACTACGAGCAGTACTTC.

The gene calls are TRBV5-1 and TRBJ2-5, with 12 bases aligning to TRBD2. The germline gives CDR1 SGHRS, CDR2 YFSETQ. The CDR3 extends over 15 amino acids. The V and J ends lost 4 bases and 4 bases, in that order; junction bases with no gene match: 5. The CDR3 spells CASSLAGGPRETQYF. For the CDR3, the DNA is TGCGCCAGCAGCCTAGCGGGGGGGCCCCGAGAGACCCAGTACTTC.

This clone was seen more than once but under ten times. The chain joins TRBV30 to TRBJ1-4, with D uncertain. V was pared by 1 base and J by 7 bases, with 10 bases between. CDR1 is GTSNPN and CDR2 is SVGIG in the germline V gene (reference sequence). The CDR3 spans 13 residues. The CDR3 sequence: CAWSELGSEKLFF. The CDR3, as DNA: TGTGCCTGGAGTGAGTTGGGGAGTGAAAAACTGTTTTTT.

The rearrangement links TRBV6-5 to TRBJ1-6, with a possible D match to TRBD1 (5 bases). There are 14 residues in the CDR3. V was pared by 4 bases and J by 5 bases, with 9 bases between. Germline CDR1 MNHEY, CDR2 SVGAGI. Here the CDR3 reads CASSLDSHNSPLHF. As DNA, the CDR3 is TGTGCCAGCAGTTTAGACAGTCATAATTCACCCCTCCACTTT.

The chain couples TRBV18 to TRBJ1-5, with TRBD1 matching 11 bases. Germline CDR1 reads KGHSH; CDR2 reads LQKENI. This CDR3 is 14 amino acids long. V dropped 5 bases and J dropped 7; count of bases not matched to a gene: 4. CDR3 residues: CASSAGQGEQPQHF. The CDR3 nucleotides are TGTGCCAGCTCAGCGGGACAGGGGGAACAGCCCCAGCATTTT. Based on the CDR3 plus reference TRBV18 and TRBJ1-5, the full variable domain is NAGVMQNPRHLVRRRGQEARLRCSPMKGHSHVYWYRQLPEEGLKFMVYLQKENIIDESGMPKERFSAEFPKEGPSILRIQQVVRGDSAAYFCASSAGQGEQPQHFGDGTRLSIL.

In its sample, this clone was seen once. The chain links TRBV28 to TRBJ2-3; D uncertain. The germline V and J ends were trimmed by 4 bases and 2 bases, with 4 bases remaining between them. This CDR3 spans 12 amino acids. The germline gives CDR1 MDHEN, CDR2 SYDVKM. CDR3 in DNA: TGTGCCAGCAGTTCCGACACAGATACGCAGTATTTT. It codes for CASSSDTDTQYF.

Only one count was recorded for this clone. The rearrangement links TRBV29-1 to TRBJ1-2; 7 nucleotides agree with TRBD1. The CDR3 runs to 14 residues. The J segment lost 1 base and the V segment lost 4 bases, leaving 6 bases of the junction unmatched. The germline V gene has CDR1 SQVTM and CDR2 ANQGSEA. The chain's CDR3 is CSVVLGTVNYGYTF. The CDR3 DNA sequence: TGCAGCGTTGTTCTGGGGACAGTTAACTATGGCTACACCTTC.

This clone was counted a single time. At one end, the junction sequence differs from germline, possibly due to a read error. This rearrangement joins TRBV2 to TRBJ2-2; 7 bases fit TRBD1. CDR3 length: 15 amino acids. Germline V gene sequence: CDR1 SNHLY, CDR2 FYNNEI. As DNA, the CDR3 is TGTGCCAGCAGAGAAGACAGGGCGAACACCGGGGAGCTGTTTTTT. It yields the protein CASREDRANTGELFF.

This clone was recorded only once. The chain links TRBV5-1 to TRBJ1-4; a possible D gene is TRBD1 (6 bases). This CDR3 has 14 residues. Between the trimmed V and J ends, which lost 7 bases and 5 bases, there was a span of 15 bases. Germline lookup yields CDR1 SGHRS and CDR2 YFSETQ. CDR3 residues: CASGAGHRNEKLFF. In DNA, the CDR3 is TGCGCCAGCGGGGCGGGACACCGAAATGAAAAACTGTTTTTT.

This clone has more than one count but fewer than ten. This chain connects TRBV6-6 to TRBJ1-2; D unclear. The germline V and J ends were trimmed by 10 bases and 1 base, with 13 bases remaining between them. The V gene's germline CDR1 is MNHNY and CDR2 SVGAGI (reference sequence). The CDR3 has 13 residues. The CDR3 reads CAINQDRNYGYTF. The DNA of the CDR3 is TGTGCCATCAACCAAGACCGTAACTATGGCTACACCTTC.

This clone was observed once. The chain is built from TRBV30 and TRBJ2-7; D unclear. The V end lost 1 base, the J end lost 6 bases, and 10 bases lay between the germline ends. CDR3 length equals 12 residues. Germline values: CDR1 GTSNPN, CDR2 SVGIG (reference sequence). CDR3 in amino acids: CAWSGRFGEQYF. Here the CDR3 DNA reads TGTGCCTGGAGTGGAAGGTTCGGCGAGCAGTACTTC.

CDR3 region: CAWSSGQGPGTQYF. The DNA for the CDR3 is TGTGCCTGGAGTTCCGGACAGGGGCCCGGGACCCAGTACTTC. The chain links TRBV30 to TRBJ2-5; 9 nucleotides agree with TRBD1. The CDR3 is 14 amino acids. Trimming cost V 2 bases and J 7 bases; bases outside gene matches: 8. CDR1 is GTSNPN and CDR2 is SVGIG in the germline V gene (reference sequence).

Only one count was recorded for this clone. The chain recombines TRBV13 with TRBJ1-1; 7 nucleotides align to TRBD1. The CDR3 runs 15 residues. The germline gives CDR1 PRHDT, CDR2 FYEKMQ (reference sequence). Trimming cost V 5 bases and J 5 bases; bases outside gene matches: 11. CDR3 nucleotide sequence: TGTGCCAGCAGCCTTTATGACAGGGAGTATACTGAAGCTTTCTTT. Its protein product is CASSLYDREYTEAFF.